This TCR beta chain was identified during a study of radiation and T cells in renal cell carcinoma. Time point noted: blood 4 weeks post-SBRT, at nephrectomy. Treatment reported: 15 Gy SBRT to primary tumor, nephrectomy 4 weeks later. Nephrectomy followed 15 Gy stereotactic body radiation by 4 weeks. Study findings and constraints: Baseline intratumoral clonotype presence is unknown without pretreatment biopsies.

Profiling relied on immunoSEQ multiplex PCR, and the TCRdb table lists in-frame clones only, not all of them. The table records 130,000 to 150,000 clones, 86% of them present only once. Comments on this clone: Antigen specificity is unknown.

This CDR3 is 13 amino acids long. Between the trimmed V and J ends, which lost 4 bases and 6 bases, there was a span of 13 bases. CDR1 and CDR2 from the germline V gene are MNHNS and SASEGT. The V call is TRBV6-1, the J call TRBJ2-7; D call uncertain. The material sequenced was blood, taken from a patient whose treatment included radiotherapy and nephrectomy. This TCR came from a woman in her 50s with renal cell carcinoma. The CDR3 sequence: CASSGDGTREQYF. The CDR3 DNA sequence: TGTGCCAGCAGTGGAGACGGTACTCGCGAGCAGTACTTC.